This T cell receptor (beta chain) originates from a study of blood T cell repertoires in COVID-19. Study-wide context: Acute-phase and convalescent COVID-19 samples originated in the United States, Italy and Spain. PBMCs, B-cell-depleted T cells, or T cells provided the cDNA or gDNA that made up the material.

Followed over time, Seattle patients had been enrolled while infection was active. Profiled with immunoSEQ multiplex PCR; TCRdb holds only in-frame clones, not every one. The sample lists over 150,000 clones, about 85% occurring once. CDR3 size: 14 residues. V lost 5 bases and J 5 bases, leaving 12 bases between the germline ends. CDR1 and CDR2 (germline): LNHDA, SQIVND (reference sequence). The chain couples TRBV19 to TRBJ1-4, with D maybe TRBD1 (6 bases). The sample was peripheral blood. The source is a woman aged 60 to 75 with COVID-19, enrolled during active disease. CDR3 region: CASSPQGFNEKLFF. The CDR3 region has the DNA TGTGCCAGTAGTCCACAGGGTTTCAATGAAAAACTGTTTTTT. Full variable domain (missing parts from reference TRBV19 and TRBJ1-4): DGGITQSPKYLFRKEGQNVTLSCEQNLNHDAMYWYRQDPGQGLRLIYYSQIVNDFQKGDIAEGYSVSREKKESFPLTVTSAQKNPTAFYLCASSPQGFNEKLFFGSGTQLSVL.